This TCR beta chain was identified in a study of identical twins. Study-wide results and caveats: Cord blood beta clonotypes present at high abundance carried fewer insertions; no such pattern appeared in memory repertoires.

TCRdb fed the 5' RACE reads into MiXCR, producing one record per CDR3 protein. This repertoire shows nearly 900,000 distinct CDR3 sequences, about 12% found once; its top ten account for around 1.5%. On this clonotype itself: Its antigen remains unknown.

CDR1 is SEHNR and CDR2 is FQNEAQ in the germline V gene (reference sequence). V trimming: 5 bases; J trimming: 0 bases; junction bases outside the gene matches: 4. The CDR3 extends over 16 amino acids. These same records also appear under a second study, on yellow fever vaccine responses in identical twins. That work adds: Twins showed a vaccine T cell response that reportedly seemed partly convergent, partly personalized.

Material for sequencing was PBMCs. The TCR sequence derives from a woman aged 18-35 years in good health. This chain links TRBV7-9 with TRBJ2-6; TRBD1 aligns across 7 bases. CDR3 sequence: CASSAGQVSGANVLTF. In DNA, the CDR3 is TGTGCCAGCAGCGCAGGACAGGTCTCTGGGGCCAACGTCCTGACTTTC.